This is a list of T cell receptor beta chains from one sample in a study of identical twins. Each CDR3 protein is one row after TCRdb ran MiXCR on the 5' RACE reads. The profile shows about 1.7 million distinct CDR3 sequences, more than 30% of them singletons. Material for sequencing was cord blood. Receptor source: a newborn girl in good health. Each CDR3 is given with its conserved first and last residue. D genes are given only for firm matches. Rows may omit the clone size; those that give it use once, few, many or a size class.

.,TRBJ2-7,TRBV6-6,.,TGTGCCAGCAGCCCAATAGGGGGGGGGAACAATGAGCAGTACTTC,CASSPIGGGNNEQYF
few,TRBJ1-2,TRBV29-1,.,TGCAGCGTTGAAGGGAGACGGGGGCTCTATGGCTACACCTTC,CSVEGRRGLYGYTF
.,TRBJ1-5,TRBV7-7,TRBD1,TGTGCTCGAGGGGACAGAGCTGGAAATCAGCCCCAGCATTTT,CARGDRAGNQPQHF
many,TRBJ2-3,TRBV29-1,.,TGCAGCGTTGCCGTACAAGATAGCACAGATACGCAGTATTTT,CSVAVQDSTDTQYF
.,TRBJ1-2,TRBV18,.,TGTGCCAGCTCACTTTCAGTGGACTATGGCTACACCTTC,CASSLSVDYGYTF
.,TRBJ2-4,TRBV7-2,TRBD1,TGTGCCAGCAGCACACAACAGGGGGGAGGCAAAAACATTCAGTACTTC,CASSTQQGGGKNIQYF
few,TRBJ2-7,TRBV10-3,TRBD2,TGTGCCATCAGTGTTGATCCTAGCGGCTACGAGCAGTACTTC,CAISVDPSGYEQYF
few,TRBJ2-7,TRBV7-2,.,TGTGCCAGCAGCTTTACGGTAACCCACGAGCAGTACTTC,CASSFTVTHEQYF
.,TRBJ2-5,TRBV12-3/TRBV12-4,.,TGTGCCAGCAGTTTAGCGGGGGCTGCTGAAGAGACCCAGTACTTC,CASSLAGAAEETQYF
.,TRBJ2-7,TRBV27,.,TGTGCCAGCAGTCCCCACAGATCCAGGGGAATCTACGAGCAGTACTTC,CASSPHRSRGIYEQYF
few,TRBJ2-3,TRBV6-1,.,TGTGCCAGCAGTCGGGGGGCGGGGACCACAGATACGCAGTATTTT,CASSRGAGTTDTQYF
.,TRBJ2-5,TRBV7-9,TRBD1,TGTGCCAGCAGCTCCGGGACAGGGTTGTATCACCAAGAGACCCAGTACTTC,CASSSGTGLYHQETQYF
few,TRBJ2-3,TRBV6-2/TRBV6-3,.,TGTGCCAGCAGTTATGCGCTCCTTACAGATACGCAGTATTTT,CASSYALLTDTQYF
many,TRBJ2-5,TRBV6-5,.,TGTGCCAGCAGTTACGGGTACCAAGAGACCCAGTACTTC,CASSYGYQETQYF
.,TRBJ2-7,TRBV5-1,.,TGCGCCAGCAGCTTGGCCCCCGGGGTCGAGCAGTACTTC,CASSLAPGVEQYF
.,TRBJ2-3,TRBV5-1,.,TGCGCCAGCAGCCTTATACTCCAACAGGTCGGCACAGATACGCAGTATTTT,CASSLILQQVGTDTQYF
.,TRBJ2-5,TRBV7-9,.,TGTGCCAGCAGCTTAGGACTAGGGGTCCAAGAGACCCAGTACTTC,CASSLGLGVQETQYF
many,TRBJ2-3,TRBV5-1,.,TGCGCCAGCAGCTCCCCTTCAGATACGCAGTATTTT,CASSSPSDTQYF
.,TRBJ2-7,TRBV3-1,.,TGTGCCAGCAGCCCCTTGACTAACAATGAGCAGTACTTC,CASSPLTNNEQYF
many,TRBJ2-1,TRBV7-8,TRBD2,TGTGCCAGCAGCTTGGCTAGCGGTCCCTACAATGAGCAGTTCTTC,CASSLASGPYNEQFF
few,TRBJ1-5,TRBV6-6,TRBD1,TGTGCCAGCAGCACAATACAGGGGAAGGGTCAGCCCCAGCATTTT,CASSTIQGKGQPQHF
few,TRBJ1-1,TRBV20-1,TRBD1,TGCAGTGCTAGGGCGCGGGACAGGGGGTTGAACACTGAAGCTTTCTTT,CSARARDRGLNTEAFF
once,TRBJ2-3,TRBV7-9,.,TGTGCCAGCAGCTTACGGGTTCCCGGTGGCACAGATACGCAGTATTTT,CASSLRVPGGTDTQYF
.,TRBJ2-5,TRBV7-9,TRBD1,TGTGCCAGCAGCTTATTACTGGGGACAGGGGGAGAGACCCAGTACTTC,CASSLLLGTGGETQYF
.,TRBJ1-6,TRBV20-1,.,TGCAGTGCTTTCATCGACAGCTCCTATAATTCACCCCTCCACTTT,CSAFIDSSYNSPLHF
many,TRBJ2-5,TRBV20-1,.,TGCAGTGCTCGTAGATTTGGCCAAGAGACCCAGTACTTC,CSARRFGQETQYF
.,TRBJ1-5,TRBV5-1,.,TGCGCCAGCAGCCCCCGGGGGGCTCAGCCCCAGCATTTT,CASSPRGAQPQHF
few,TRBJ2-2,TRBV2,.,TGTGCCAGCAGTCGTCGTGAACGCACCGGGGAGCTGTTTTTT,CASSRRERTGELFF
few,TRBJ1-6,TRBV28,TRBD1,TGTGCCAGCAGCCTTTTTAACCTTATGCGGACAGGGGGGTATAATTCACCCCTCCACTTT,CASSLFNLMRTGGYNSPLHF
.,TRBJ2-4,TRBV15,.,TGTGACACCAGCAGAGATCAGGGCTTAGCCAAAAACATTCAGTACTTC,CDTSRDQGLAKNIQYF
few,TRBJ2-7,TRBV4-2,TRBD2,TGTGCCAGCAGCCATCCACATAGCGGGAACTTCTCCTACGAGCAGTACTTC,CASSHPHSGNFSYEQYF
few,TRBJ2-3,TRBV19,TRBD2,TGTGCCAGTAGTTGGGGAGCGGGAGAGCAGTATTTT,CASSWGAGEQYF
.,TRBJ2-3,TRBV20-1,.,TGCAGTGCTAGCGTACCGCCGGGACGCGGCGCGCAGTATTTT,CSASVPPGRGAQYF
.,TRBJ1-6,TRBV20-1,.,TGCAGTGCTAGAGAGAGCTCCTATAATTCACCCCTCCACTTT,CSARESSYNSPLHF
few,TRBJ2-1,TRBV7-9,.,TGTGCCAGCGCATTCAATGAGCAGTTCTTC,CASAFNEQFF
.,TRBJ2-7,TRBV10-3,TRBD1,TGTGCCATCAGTCGGGACAGCCCCTCCTACGAGCAGTACTTC,CAISRDSPSYEQYF
few,TRBJ2-3,TRBV6-1,.,TGTGCCAGCAGTGAAAGGGCAGAAGCGCAGTATTTT,CASSERAEAQYF
few,TRBJ1-5,TRBV12-3/TRBV12-4,.,TGTGCCAGCAGCGTTGGTTGGCAGCCCCAGCATTTT,CASSVGWQPQHF
.,TRBJ2-3,TRBV6-5,TRBD2,TGTGCCAGCAGTTACGGGGGGACTAGCGGGAGACGGGAGTATTTT,CASSYGGTSGRREYF
.,TRBJ2-7,TRBV28,.,TGTGCCAGCAGTTTGGGTTACGGCGGGAACTACGAGCAGTACTTC,CASSLGYGGNYEQYF
.,TRBJ2-7,TRBV12-3/TRBV12-4,TRBD2,TGTGCCAGCACCCGGGGGGAGCGCCCACACTACAATGAACAGTACTTC,CASTRGERPHYNEQYF
few,TRBJ1-2,TRBV29-1,.,TGCAGCGCAGGATTCGCACAAAACTATGGCTACACCTTC,CSAGFAQNYGYTF
.,TRBJ2-3,TRBV20-1,TRBD1,TGCAGTGCTAGACCGGACAGGGGAGGCACAGATACGCAGTATTTT,CSARPDRGGTDTQYF
few,TRBJ1-5,TRBV29-1,TRBD1,TGCAGTTATCGGACAGGAGGTAGCAATCAGCCCCAGCATTTT,CSYRTGGSNQPQHF
.,TRBJ1-1,TRBV2,.,TGTGCCAGCAGTGACACTTGGAACACTGAAGCTTTCTTT,CASSDTWNTEAFF
.,TRBJ2-3,TRBV24-1,TRBD2,TGTGCCACCAGTAGCGGGAGGGCCTGGAACACAGATACGCAGTATTTT,CATSSGRAWNTDTQYF
.,TRBJ2-1,TRBV5-1,.,TGCGCCAGCAGCTTGGAGCCATTCTCCTGCAATGAGCAGTTCTTC,CASSLEPFSCNEQFF
.,TRBJ2-2,TRBV5-1,.,TGCGCCAGCAGCTTGGGGGCCCTGATTAGCGCCGGGGAGCTGTTTTTT,CASSLGALISAGELFF
.,TRBJ2-1,TRBV11-2,.,TGTGCCAGCAGAACCCCAGGTTATTCTTACAATGAGCAGTTCTTC,CASRTPGYSYNEQFF
few,TRBJ1-1,TRBV9,TRBD1,TGTGCCAGCAGCCGCCGGGACAGGGTCCGAAGGGAGATTTACACTGAAGCTTTCTTT,CASSRRDRVRREIYTEAFF
.,TRBJ1-6,TRBV7-9,TRBD1,TGTGCCAGCAGCTTATTGACAGGGGGGCGTATTTCACCCCTCCACTTT,CASSLLTGGRISPLHF
few,TRBJ2-5,TRBV12-3/TRBV12-4,.,TGTGCCAGCAGCCCCGGCAGGTTCGGGAGTCCACACAAACCAGAGACCCAGTACTTC,CASSPGRFGSPHKPETQYF
few,TRBJ2-1,TRBV20-1,.,TGCAGTGCCGCCAGAGCGGGCCGCAGCTCCTACAATGAGCAGTTCTTC,CSAARAGRSSYNEQFF
.,TRBJ1-2,TRBV27,TRBD1,TGTGCCAGCAGTTTTTGGACAGGGGGGAAGGTTAACTATGGCTACACCTTC,CASSFWTGGKVNYGYTF